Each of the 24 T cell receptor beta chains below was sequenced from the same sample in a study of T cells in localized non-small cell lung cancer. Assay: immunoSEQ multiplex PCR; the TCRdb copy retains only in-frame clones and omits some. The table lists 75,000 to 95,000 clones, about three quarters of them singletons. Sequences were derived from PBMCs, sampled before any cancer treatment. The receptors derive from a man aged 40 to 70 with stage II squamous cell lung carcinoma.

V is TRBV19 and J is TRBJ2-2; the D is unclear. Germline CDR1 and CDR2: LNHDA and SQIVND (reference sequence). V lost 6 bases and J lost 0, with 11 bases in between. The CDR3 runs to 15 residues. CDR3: CASRRVIANTGELFF. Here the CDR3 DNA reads TGTGCCAGTAGAAGGGTAATAGCGAACACCGGGGAGCTGTTTTTT.

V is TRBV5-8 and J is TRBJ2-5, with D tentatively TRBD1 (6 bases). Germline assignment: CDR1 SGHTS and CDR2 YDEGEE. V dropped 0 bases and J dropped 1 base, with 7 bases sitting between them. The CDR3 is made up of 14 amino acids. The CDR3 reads CASSLGTAQETQYF. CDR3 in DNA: TGTGCCAGCAGCTTGGGGACAGCCCAAGAGACCCAGTACTTC.

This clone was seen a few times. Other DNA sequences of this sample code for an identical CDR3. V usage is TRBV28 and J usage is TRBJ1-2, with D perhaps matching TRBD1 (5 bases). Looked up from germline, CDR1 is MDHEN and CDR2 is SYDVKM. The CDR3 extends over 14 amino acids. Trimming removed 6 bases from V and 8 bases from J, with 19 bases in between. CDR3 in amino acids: CASSPPSRGAGYTF. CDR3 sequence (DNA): TGTGCCAGCAGCCCGCCATCGAGGGGCGCCGGCTACACCTTC.

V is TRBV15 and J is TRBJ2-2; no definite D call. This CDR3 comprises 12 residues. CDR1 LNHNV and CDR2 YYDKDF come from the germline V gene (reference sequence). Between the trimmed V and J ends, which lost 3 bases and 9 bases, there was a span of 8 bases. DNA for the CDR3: TGTGCCACCAGCAGCTCGAGGAGGGAGCTGTTTTTT. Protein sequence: CATSSSRRELFF.

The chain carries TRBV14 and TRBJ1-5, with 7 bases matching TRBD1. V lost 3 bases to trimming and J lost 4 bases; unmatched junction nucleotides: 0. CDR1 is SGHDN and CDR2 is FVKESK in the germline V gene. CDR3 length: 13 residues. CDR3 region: CASSQGQNQPQHF. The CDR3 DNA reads TGTGCCAGCAGCCAGGGACAGAATCAGCCCCAGCATTTT.

CDR3 amino acids: CASSVSGQYNSPLHF. In DNA, the CDR3 is TGTGCCAGCAGCGTATCGGGACAGTATAATTCACCCCTCCACTTT. This chain joins TRBV2 and TRBJ1-6, with TRBD1 identical over 7 bases. Trimming at V came to 6 bases and at J to 4 bases, leaving 6 bases not matched to a gene. Germline loops: CDR1 SNHLY, CDR2 FYNNEI. CDR3 length: 15 amino acids.

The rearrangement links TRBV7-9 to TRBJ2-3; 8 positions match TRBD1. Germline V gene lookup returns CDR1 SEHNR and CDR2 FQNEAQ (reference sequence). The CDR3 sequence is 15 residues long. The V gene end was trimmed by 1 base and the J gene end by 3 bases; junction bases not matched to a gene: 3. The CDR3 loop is CASSLGGTGTDTQYF. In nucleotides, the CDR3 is TGTGCCAGCAGCTTAGGGGGGACAGGTACAGATACGCAGTATTTT.

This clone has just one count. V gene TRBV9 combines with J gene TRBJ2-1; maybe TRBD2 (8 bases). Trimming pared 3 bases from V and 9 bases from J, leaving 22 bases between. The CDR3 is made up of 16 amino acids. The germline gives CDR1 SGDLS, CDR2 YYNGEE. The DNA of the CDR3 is TGTGCCAGCAGCGCCCGGACAGGCCTCAGCGGGGGTGAGCAGTTCTTC. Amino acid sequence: CASSARTGLSGGEQFF.

CDR3 nucleotides: TGTGCCAGCAGCTTGGATTCTAGCCCCACAGATACGCAGTATTTT. This sequence encodes CASSLDSSPTDTQYF. The rearrangement links TRBV5-4 to TRBJ2-3; a possible D gene is TRBD2 (5 bases). Germline V CDR1 and CDR2: SGHNT, YYREEE (reference sequence). The CDR3 is made up of 15 amino acids. Deletions cut 0 bases from V and 2 bases from J, with 10 bases between.

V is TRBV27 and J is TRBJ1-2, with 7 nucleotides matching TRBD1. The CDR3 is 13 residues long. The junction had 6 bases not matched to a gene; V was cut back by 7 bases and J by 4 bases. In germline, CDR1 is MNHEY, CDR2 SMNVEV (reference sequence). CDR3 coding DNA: TGTGCCAGCACCCCAGGGGACAGCTATGGCTACACCTTC. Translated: CASTPGDSYGYTF.

CDR3 in amino acids: CASTLGHSYEQYF. Written as DNA, the CDR3 is TGTGCCAGCACCCTGGGACATTCCTACGAGCAGTACTTC. The chain recombines TRBV2 with TRBJ2-7; weak D call: TRBD1 (6 bases). The CDR3 is made up of 13 amino acids. From germline, CDR1 is SNHLY and CDR2 FYNNEI. V was shortened by 7 bases and J by 1 base, with 11 bases between the two germline ends.

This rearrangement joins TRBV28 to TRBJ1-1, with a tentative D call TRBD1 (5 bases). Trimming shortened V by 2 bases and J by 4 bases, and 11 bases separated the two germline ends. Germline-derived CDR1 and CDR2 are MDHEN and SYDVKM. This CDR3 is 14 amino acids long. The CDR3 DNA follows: TGTGCCAGCAGTTTACCCCTAACAGGCACTGAAGCTTTCTTT. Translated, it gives CASSLPLTGTEAFF.

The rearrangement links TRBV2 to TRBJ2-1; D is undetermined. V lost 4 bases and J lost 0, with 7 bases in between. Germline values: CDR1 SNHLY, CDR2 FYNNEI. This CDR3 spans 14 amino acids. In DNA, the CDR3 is TGTGCCAGCAGTGTCTCCAGCTCCTACAATGAGCAGTTCTTC. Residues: CASSVSSSYNEQFF.

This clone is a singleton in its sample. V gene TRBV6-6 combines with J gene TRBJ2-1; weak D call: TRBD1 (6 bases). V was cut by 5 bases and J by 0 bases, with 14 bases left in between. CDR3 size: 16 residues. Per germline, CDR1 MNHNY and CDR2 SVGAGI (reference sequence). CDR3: CASSTGTVSSYNEQFF. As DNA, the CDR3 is TGTGCCAGCAGTACAGGGACCGTGAGCTCCTACAATGAGCAGTTCTTC.

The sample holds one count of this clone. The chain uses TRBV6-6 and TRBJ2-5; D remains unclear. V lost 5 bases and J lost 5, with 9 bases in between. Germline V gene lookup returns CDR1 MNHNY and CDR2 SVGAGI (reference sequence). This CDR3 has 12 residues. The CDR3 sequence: CASSPPAETQYF. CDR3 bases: TGTGCCAGCAGTCCCCCAGCGGAGACCCAGTACTTC.

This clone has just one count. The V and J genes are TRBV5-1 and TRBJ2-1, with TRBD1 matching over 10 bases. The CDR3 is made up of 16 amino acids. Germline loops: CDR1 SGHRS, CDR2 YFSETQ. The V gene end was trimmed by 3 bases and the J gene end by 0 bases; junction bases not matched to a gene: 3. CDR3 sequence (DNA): TGCGCCAGCAGCTACAGGACAGGGGGCTCCTACAATGAGCAGTTCTTC. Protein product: CASSYRTGGSYNEQFF.

Written as DNA, the CDR3 is TGTGCCTGGAGTGTAGAAAGGGCCCACGAGCAGTACTTC. It is translated as CAWSVERAHEQYF. The V and J genes are TRBV30 and TRBJ2-7; D unclear. CDR1 and CDR2 from the germline V gene are GTSNPN and SVGIG (reference sequence). This CDR3 is 13 amino acids long. Trimming removed 0 bases from V and 5 bases from J, with 11 bases in between.

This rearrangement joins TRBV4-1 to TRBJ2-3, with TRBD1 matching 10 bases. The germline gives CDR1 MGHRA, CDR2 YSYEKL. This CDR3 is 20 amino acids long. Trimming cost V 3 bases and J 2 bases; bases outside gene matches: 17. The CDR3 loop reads CASSQDAPGQGMGPTDTQYF. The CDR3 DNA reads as TGCGCCAGCAGCCAGGATGCTCCGGGACAGGGGATGGGACCCACAGATACGCAGTATTTT.

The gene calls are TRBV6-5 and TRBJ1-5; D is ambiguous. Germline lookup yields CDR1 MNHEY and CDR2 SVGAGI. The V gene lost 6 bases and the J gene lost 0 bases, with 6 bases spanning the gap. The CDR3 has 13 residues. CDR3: CASSGYSNQPQHF. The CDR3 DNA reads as TGTGCCAGCAGCGGGTATAGCAATCAGCCCCAGCATTTT.

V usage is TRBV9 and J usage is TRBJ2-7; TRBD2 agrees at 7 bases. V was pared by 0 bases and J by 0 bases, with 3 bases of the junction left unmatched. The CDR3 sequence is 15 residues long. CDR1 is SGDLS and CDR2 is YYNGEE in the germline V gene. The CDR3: CASSVGGLSSYEQYF. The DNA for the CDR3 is TGTGCCAGCAGCGTAGGGGGACTAAGCTCCTACGAGCAGTACTTC.

CDR3 in amino acids: CASSLSAGGPYEQYF. CDR3 coding DNA: TGTGCCAGCAGTTTATCGGCAGGGGGCCCCTACGAGCAGTACTTC. The rearrangement uses TRBV28 and TRBJ2-7, with 8 bases matching TRBD1. Germline CDR1 reads MDHEN; CDR2 reads SYDVKM. The CDR3 length is 15 residues. Trimming at V came to 1 base and at J to 2 bases, leaving 4 bases not matched to a gene.

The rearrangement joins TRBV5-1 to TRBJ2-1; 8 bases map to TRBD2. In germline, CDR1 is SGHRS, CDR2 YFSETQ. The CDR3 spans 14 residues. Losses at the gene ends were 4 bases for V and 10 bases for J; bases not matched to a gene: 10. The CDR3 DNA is TGCGCCAGCAGCGGCCTTCGGGGCGGGAGGGAGCAGTTCTTC. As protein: CASSGLRGGREQFF.

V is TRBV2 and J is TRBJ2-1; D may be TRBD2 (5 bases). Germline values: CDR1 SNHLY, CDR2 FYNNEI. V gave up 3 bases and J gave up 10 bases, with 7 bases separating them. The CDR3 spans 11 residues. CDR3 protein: CASSDQREQFF. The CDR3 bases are TGTGCCAGCAGTGACCAGCGGGAGCAGTTCTTC.

The CDR3 spells CASSQGPGANVLTF. DNA of the CDR3: TGCGCCAGCAGCCAAGGGCCTGGGGCCAACGTCCTGACTTTC. The rearrangement links TRBV4-1 to TRBJ2-6; D uncertain. CDR3 size: 14 residues. Trimming shortened V by 1 base and J by 2 bases, and 3 bases separated the two germline ends. The germline CDR1 and CDR2 sequences are MGHRA and YSYEKL.